The sequence of this TCR beta chain was determined in a study of regulatory T cells in long-lasting Graves disease. CDR3 length: 11 residues. Trimming removed 3 bases at V and 10 bases at J, with 7 bases between. CDR1 and CDR2 from the germline V gene are LNHDA and SQIVND (reference sequence). Stated time point: newly diagnosed GD, antithyroid drugs for less than 3 months. The TCR library used RNA extracted from PBMCs. CDR3 regions were amplified by Arm-PCR using iRepertoire HTBI primers to build TCR beta libraries. TCRdb independently ran MiXCR on the multiplex PCR reads; one entry per CDR3 protein. This sample has about 350,000 distinct CDR3 sequences, with under 20% found just once. This sample also appeared in a second study, on T cells in Graves' hyperthyroidism and ophthalmopathy.

The TCR comes from a woman aged 18-29 years with Graves disease. The rearrangement uses TRBV19 and TRBJ2-1; D not certain. The sample consisted of peripheral blood mononuclear cells (PBMCs), taken at new diagnosis, from a patient treated with antithyroid drugs. In nucleotides, the CDR3 is TGTGCCAGTAGTATCGGAAACGAGCAGTTCTTC. Residues: CASSIGNEQFF.